The 2 T cell receptor beta chains reported below all come from one sample, sequenced in a study of cytomegalovirus exposure and HLA in healthy donors. The PCR ran on 60 Vbeta and 13 Jbeta primers. Sequencing used immunoSEQ multiplex PCR; TCRdb keeps in-frame clones, though not all of them. The data hold under 200,000 clones, with around 86% observed a single time. The sequencing sample was made of PBMCs. The receptors come from a male donor in good health and CMV-seronegative.

This clone has a handful of counts. This chain connects TRBV7-6 to TRBJ1-2; 7 bases line up with TRBD1. This CDR3 has 13 amino acids. Trimming cost V 5 bases and J 6 bases; bases outside gene matches: 6. Germline V gene data show CDR1 as SGHVS and CDR2 as FNYEAQ. DNA for the CDR3: TGTGCCAGCAGCCCCGGACAGGAGCATGGCTACACCTTC. Its protein product is CASSPGQEHGYTF.

V gene TRBV19 combines with J gene TRBJ2-1; a weak D match, TRBD1 (5 bases). The CDR3 loop spans 12 amino acids. Between the trimmed V and J ends, which lost 2 bases and 8 bases, there was a span of 7 bases. Germline V gene sequence: CDR1 LNHDA, CDR2 SQIVND (reference sequence). CDR3 amino acids: CASSIRGHEQFF. The CDR3 bases are TGTGCCAGTAGTATAAGGGGCCATGAGCAGTTCTTC.